This note documents a single TCR beta chain sequence. The antigen is undetermined. CDR3 length equals 12 residues. The germline V gene has CDR1 SGHTA and CDR2 FQGNSA. V was cut by 8 bases and J by 5 bases, with 12 bases left in between. The data are from a study of response to subunit inactivated influenza vaccine. Broader study findings: The authors offered the suggestion that each seasonal influenza vaccination recruits few new T cells.

TCRdb ran MiXCR on the RT-PCR reads and lists one entry per CDR3 protein. The table has hundreds of thousands of distinct CDR3 sequences, roughly 13% seen once. This chain uses TRBV7-2 with TRBJ2-5; D is undetermined. This sequence was found in a man aged 45-65 years who received an inactivated influenza vaccine. The sample here was PBMCs from blood, taken about 14 days before vaccination. Written as DNA, the CDR3 is TGTGCCAGCGGCTACGGGTGGGAGACCCAGTACTTC. Its translation is CASGYGWETQYF.